The source of this T cell receptor (beta chain) is a study of glioma-infiltrating T cells after dendritic cell vaccination. As for the study in general: At biweekly intervals, patients got three intradermal dendritic cell vaccine injections. General study findings and limits: Higher TCR clonality did not directly relate to longer survival.

Per germline, CDR1 SGHRS and CDR2 YFSETQ. CDR3 length equals 17 residues. V lost 1 base, J lost 4 bases, and 7 bases stayed unmatched. In regard to this clone: Its matching antigen is unknown.

Input was about 2 ug genomic DNA, or all available if less. This table comes from immunoSEQ multiplex PCR, and its TCRdb copy is limited to in-frame clones, with some not included. The top ten clones hold approximately 14% of a sample with approximately 84,000 clones, 80% to 90% of them seen once. V and J are TRBV5-1 and TRBJ1-3, with 11 nucleotides matching TRBD1. This TCR derives from a human donor with glioblastoma. Sequenced material: blood, taken before dendritic cell vaccination. DNA for the CDR3: TGCGCCAGCAGCTTGTACGGACAGGGGGCGTCCGGAAACACCATATATTTT. Encoded protein: CASSLYGQGASGNTIYF.